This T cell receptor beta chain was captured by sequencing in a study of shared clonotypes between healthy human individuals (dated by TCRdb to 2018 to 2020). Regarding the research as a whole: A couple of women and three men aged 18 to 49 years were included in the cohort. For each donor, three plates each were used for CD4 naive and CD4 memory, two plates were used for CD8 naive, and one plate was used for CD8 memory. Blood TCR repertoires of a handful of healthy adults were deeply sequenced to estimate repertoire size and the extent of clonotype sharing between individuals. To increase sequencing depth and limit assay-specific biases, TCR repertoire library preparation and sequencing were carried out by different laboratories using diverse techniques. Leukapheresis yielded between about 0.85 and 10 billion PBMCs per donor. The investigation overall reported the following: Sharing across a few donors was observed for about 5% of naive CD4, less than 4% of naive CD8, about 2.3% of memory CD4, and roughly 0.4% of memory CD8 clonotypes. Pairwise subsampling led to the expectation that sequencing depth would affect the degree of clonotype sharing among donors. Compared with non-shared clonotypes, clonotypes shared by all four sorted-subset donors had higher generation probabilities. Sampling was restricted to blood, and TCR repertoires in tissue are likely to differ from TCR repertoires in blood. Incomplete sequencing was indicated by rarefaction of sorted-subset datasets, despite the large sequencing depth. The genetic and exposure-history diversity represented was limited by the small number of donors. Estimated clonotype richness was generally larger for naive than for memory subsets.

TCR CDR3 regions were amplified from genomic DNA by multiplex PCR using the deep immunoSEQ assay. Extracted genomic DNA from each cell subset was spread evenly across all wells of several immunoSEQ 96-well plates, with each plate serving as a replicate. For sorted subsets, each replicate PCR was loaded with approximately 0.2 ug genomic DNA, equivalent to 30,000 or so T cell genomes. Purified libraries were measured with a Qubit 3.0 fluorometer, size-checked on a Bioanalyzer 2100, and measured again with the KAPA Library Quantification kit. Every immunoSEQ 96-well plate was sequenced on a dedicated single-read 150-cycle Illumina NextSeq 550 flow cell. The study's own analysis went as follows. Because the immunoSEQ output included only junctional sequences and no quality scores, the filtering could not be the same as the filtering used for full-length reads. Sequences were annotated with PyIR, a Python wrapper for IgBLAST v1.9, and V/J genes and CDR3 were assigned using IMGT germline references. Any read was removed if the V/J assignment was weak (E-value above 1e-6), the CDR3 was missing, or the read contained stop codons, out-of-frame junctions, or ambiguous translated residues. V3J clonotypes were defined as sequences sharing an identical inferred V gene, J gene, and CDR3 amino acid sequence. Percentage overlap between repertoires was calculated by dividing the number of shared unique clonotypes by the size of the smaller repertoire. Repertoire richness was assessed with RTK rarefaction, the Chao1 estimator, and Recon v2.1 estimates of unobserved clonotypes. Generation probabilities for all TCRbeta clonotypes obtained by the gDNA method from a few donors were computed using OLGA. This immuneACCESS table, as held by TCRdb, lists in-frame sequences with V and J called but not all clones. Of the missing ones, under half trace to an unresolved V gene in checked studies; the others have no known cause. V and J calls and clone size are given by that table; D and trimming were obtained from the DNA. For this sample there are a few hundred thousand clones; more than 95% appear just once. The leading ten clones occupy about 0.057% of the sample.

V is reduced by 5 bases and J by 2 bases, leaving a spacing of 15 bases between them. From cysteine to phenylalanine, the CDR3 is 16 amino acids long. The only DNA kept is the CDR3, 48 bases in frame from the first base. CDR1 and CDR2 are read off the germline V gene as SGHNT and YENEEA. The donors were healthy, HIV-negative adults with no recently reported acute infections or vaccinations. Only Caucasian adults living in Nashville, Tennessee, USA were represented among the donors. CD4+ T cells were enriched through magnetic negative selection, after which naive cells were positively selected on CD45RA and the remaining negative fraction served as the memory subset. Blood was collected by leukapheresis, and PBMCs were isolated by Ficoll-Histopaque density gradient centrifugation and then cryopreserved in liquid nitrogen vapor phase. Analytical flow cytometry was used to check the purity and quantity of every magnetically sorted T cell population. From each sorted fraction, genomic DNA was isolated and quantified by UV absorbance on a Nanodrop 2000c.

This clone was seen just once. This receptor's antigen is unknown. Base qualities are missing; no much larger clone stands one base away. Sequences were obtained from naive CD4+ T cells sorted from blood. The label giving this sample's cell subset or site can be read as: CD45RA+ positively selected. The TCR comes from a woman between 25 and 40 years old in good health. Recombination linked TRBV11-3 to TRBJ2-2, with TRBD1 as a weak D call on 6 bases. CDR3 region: CASSPRGTPNTGELFF. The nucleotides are TGTGCCAGCAGCCCTAGGGGGACACCTAACACCGGGGAGCTGTTTTTT. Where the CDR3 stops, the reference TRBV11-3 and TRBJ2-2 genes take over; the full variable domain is EAGVVQSPRYKIIEKKQPVAFWCNPISGHNTLYWYLQNLGQGPELLIRYENEEAVDDSQLPKDRFSAERLKGVDSTLKIQPAELGDSAVYLCASSPRGTPNTGELFFGEGSRLTVL.